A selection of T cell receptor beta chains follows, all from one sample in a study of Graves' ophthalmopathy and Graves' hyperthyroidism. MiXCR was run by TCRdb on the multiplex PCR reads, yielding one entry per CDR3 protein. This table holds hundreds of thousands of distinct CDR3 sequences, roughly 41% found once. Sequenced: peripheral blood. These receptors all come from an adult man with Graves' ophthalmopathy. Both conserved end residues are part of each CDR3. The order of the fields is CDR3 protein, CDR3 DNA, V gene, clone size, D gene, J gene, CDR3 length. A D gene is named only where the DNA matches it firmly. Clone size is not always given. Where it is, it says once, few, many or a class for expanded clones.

CASTTATYEQYF | TGTGCCAGCACGACGGCCACCTACGAGCAGTACTTC | TRBV6-6 | many | . | TRBJ2-7 | 12
CATSRDLAGGPLGGELFF | TGTGCCACCAGCAGAGATTTGGCGGGAGGGCCGCTTGGCGGGGAGCTGTTTTTT | TRBV15 | few | TRBD2 | TRBJ2-2 | 18
CASNSWGGDTEAFF | TGTGCCAGCAACAGCTGGGGGGGCGATACTGAAGCTTTCTTT | TRBV2 | few | . | TRBJ1-1 | 14
CASRERHPQETQYF | TGTGCCAGCAGAGAAAGACATCCCCAAGAGACCCAGTACTTC | TRBV6-6 | . | . | TRBJ2-5 | 14
CASSLRRGGRNTEAFF | TGTGCCAGCAGTTTACGCAGGGGAGGGAGGAACACTGAAGCTTTCTTT | TRBV9 | few | . | TRBJ1-1 | 16
CASSLTTAGYTF | TGTGCCAGCAGCCTAACAACAGCTGGCTACACCTTC | TRBV11-2 | few | . | TRBJ1-2 | 12
CASPRANYGYTF | TGTGCCAGCCCCAGGGCAAACTATGGCTACACCTTC | TRBV11-1 | . | . | TRBJ1-2 | 12
CSVRDDSYEQYF | TGCAGCGTGAGGGATGATTCTTACGAGCAGTACTTC | TRBV20-1 | few | . | TRBJ2-7 | 12
CASSQGDSVNYGYTF | TGCGCCAGCAGCCAGGGGGACAGCGTAAACTATGGCTACACCTTC | TRBV4-1 | many | TRBD1 | TRBJ1-2 | 15
CASSPSPGYSNQPQHF | TGTGCCAGCAGCCCGAGCCCGGGTTATAGCAATCAGCCCCAGCATTTT | TRBV7-2 | many | . | TRBJ1-5 | 16
CSVEQGPMNTIYF | TGCAGCGTTGAGCAGGGCCCCATGAACACCATATATTTT | TRBV29-1 | . | . | TRBJ1-3 | 13
CASSLGGLVAFF | TGTGCCAGCAGCTTGGGGGGGTTGGTGGCTTTCTTT | TRBV7-9 | . | . | TRBJ1-1 | 12
CASSDGGDNEKLFF | TGTGCCAGCAGCGACGGGGGGGACAATGAAAAACTGTTTTTT | TRBV6-1 | . | . | TRBJ1-4 | 14
CASSYSSQVNTGELFF | TGTGCCAGCAGTTACTCTTCCCAGGTGAACACCGGGGAGCTGTTTTTT | TRBV2 | . | . | TRBJ2-2 | 16
CAISETYQTQYF | TGTGCCATCAGTGAGACCTACCAGACCCAGTACTTC | TRBV10-3 | many | . | TRBJ2-5 | 12
CSAREGTGDNQPQHF | TGCAGTGCTAGAGAGGGGACAGGGGACAATCAGCCCCAGCATTTT | TRBV20-1 | . | TRBD1 | TRBJ1-5 | 15
CASSLGQGAIF | TGTGCCAGCAGTTTGGGACAGGGGGCGATCTTC | TRBV2 | few | TRBD1 | TRBJ1-2 | 11
CASSRTSGTDSQETQYF | TGTGCCAGCAGCCGTACGTCAGGGACAGACTCTCAAGAGACCCAGTACTTC | TRBV7-2 | . | TRBD1 | TRBJ2-5 | 17
CASSLTLTLSHEQYF | TGCGCCAGCAGCCTCACGCTTACTCTCTCCCACGAGCAGTACTTC | TRBV4-1 | once | . | TRBJ2-7 | 15
CASSQLVGNRLWGETQYF | TGCGCCAGCAGCCAGCTGGTGGGTAACAGACTTTGGGGGGAGACCCAGTACTTC | TRBV4-3 | . | . | TRBJ2-5 | 18
CASSPREGEDF | TGTGCCAGCAGCCCACGAGAGGGGGAGGACTTT | TRBV7-9 | many | . | TRBJ1-1 | 11
CASSEGGRADTEAFF | TGTGCCAGCAGTGAGGGGGGCAGGGCTGATACTGAAGCTTTCTTT | TRBV10-3 | . | . | TRBJ1-1 | 15
CASSPKDMNTGELFF | TGTGCCAGCAGCCCAAAGGATATGAACACCGGGGAGCTGTTTTTT | TRBV5-1 | . | . | TRBJ2-2 | 15
CASSLGGQMNTEAFF | TGCGCCAGCAGCTTGGGGGGCCAGATGAACACTGAAGCTTTCTTT | TRBV5-1 | many | . | TRBJ1-1 | 15
CASGTSGYYEQYF | TGTGCCAGTGGGACTAGCGGGTACTACGAGCAGTACTTC | TRBV12-3/TRBV12-4 | . | TRBD2 | TRBJ2-7 | 13
CASRSTGGNTF | TGTGCCAGCAGGTCGACAGGGGGCAACACCTTC | TRBV2 | . | TRBD1 | TRBJ1-2 | 11
CAIRPGQGGDEQYF | TGTGCCATCAGGCCGGGACAGGGAGGGGACGAGCAGTACTTC | TRBV10-3 | . | TRBD1 | TRBJ2-7 | 14
CASRDGGAGETQYF | TGTGCCAGCAGGGATGGAGGGGCTGGAGAGACCCAGTACTTC | TRBV25-1 | . | . | TRBJ2-5 | 14
CSAGTGDYNSPLHF | TGCAGTGCTGGGACAGGGGACTATAATTCACCCCTCCACTTT | TRBV20-1 | . | TRBD1 | TRBJ1-6 | 14
CASSVVLQGEAFF | TGTGCCAGCAGCGTAGTGTTGCAGGGTGAAGCTTTCTTT | TRBV9 | many | . | TRBJ1-1 | 13
CASSSPGTELYGYTF | TGTGCCAGCAGTTCTCCCGGGACAGAGCTCTATGGCTACACCTTC | TRBV6-5 | . | TRBD1 | TRBJ1-2 | 15
CASRPGQGFTGELFF | TGCGCCAGCAGGCCGGGACAGGGGTTCACCGGGGAGCTGTTTTTT | TRBV5-1 | many | TRBD1 | TRBJ2-2 | 15
CASSYTSPGQTEQYF | TGTGCCAGCAGTTACACCTCCCCAGGGCAAACCGAGCAGTACTTC | TRBV6-6 | few | . | TRBJ2-7 | 15
CASSLSTGGAGNTIYF | TGTGCCAGCAGCTTATCGACAGGGGGGGCTGGAAACACCATATATTTT | TRBV7-2 | . | TRBD1 | TRBJ1-3 | 16
CASSPRSVGRREKLFF | TGTGCCAGTAGTCCTCGGAGTGTGGGGCGGCGGGAAAAACTGTTTTTT | TRBV19 | many | . | TRBJ1-4 | 16
CATSSIEAYGYTF | TGTGCCACCAGCAGCATAGAGGCCTATGGCTACACCTTC | TRBV15 | . | . | TRBJ1-2 | 13
CASSSGTGGGDGYTF | TGTGCCAGCAGCTCCGGGACAGGGGGCGGGGATGGCTACACCTTC | TRBV7-9 | many | TRBD1 | TRBJ1-2 | 15
CATSSPDRGPETQYF | TGTGCCACCAGCAGCCCGGACAGGGGGCCTGAGACCCAGTACTTC | TRBV15 | once | TRBD1 | TRBJ2-5 | 15
CASSPGADQPQHF | TGTGCCAGCAGTCCCGGGGCTGATCAGCCCCAGCATTTT | TRBV12-3/TRBV12-4 | many | . | TRBJ1-5 | 13
CAISESNFKLGVTDTQYF | TGTGCCATCAGTGAGTCTAACTTTAAGCTAGGCGTCACAGATACGCAGTATTTT | TRBV10-3 | . | . | TRBJ2-3 | 18
CASSLDRGAGANVLTF | TGTGCCAGCAGCTTAGATCGAGGGGCAGGGGCCAACGTCCTGACTTTC | TRBV11-2 | many | . | TRBJ2-6 | 16